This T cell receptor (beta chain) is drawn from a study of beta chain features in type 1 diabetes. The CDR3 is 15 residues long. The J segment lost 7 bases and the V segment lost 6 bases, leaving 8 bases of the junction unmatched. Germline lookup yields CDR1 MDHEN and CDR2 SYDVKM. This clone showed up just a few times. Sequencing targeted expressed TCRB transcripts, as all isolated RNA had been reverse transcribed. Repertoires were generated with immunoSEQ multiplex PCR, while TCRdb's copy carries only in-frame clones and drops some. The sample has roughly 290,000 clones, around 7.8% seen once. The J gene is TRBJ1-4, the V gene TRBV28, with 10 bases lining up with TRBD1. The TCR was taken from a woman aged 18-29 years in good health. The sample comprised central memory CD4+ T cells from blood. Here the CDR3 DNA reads TGTGCCAGCAGCTTCGGGGACAGGGGAGGTGAAAAACTGTTTTTT. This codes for CASSFGDRGGEKLFF.